A single sample is the source of the 21 T cell receptor beta chains below, sequenced in a study of blood T cell repertoires in COVID-19. Using immunoSEQ multiplex PCR, the repertoire was profiled, and TCRdb retains in-frame clones only, with some absent. Seen here are 60,000 to 65,000 clones, more than 60% observed once, and the top ten hold 20%. Sequenced input: peripheral blood. The receptor source for this set is a woman older than 75 with active or convalescent COVID-19.

J is TRBJ1-1 and V is TRBV10-2; D is possibly TRBD1 (6 bases). In germline, CDR1 is WSHSY, CDR2 SAAADI. This CDR3 has 16 amino acids. V was pared by 3 bases and J by 3 bases, with 17 bases between. CDR3 protein: CASSEVGGGSDTEAFF. CDR3 nucleotides: TGCGCCAGCAGTGAAGTAGGGGGGGGCTCGGACACTGAAGCTTTCTTT.

The chain joins TRBV19 to TRBJ1-1; D may be TRBD1 (6 bases). Looked up from germline, CDR1 is LNHDA and CDR2 is SQIVND (reference sequence). Trimming cost V 3 bases and J 0 bases, with 17 bases left between them. The CDR3 has 17 amino acids. The CDR3 sequence: CASSIRWGPLLNTEAFF. Written as DNA, the CDR3 is TGTGCCAGTAGTATTAGGTGGGGGCCTCTATTGAACACTGAAGCTTTCTTT. The entire variable domain, with the rest obtained from reference TRBV19 and TRBJ1-1, is as follows: DGGITQSPKYLFRKEGQNVTLSCEQNLNHDAMYWYRQDPGQGLRLIYYSQIVNDFQKGDIAEGYSVSREKKESFPLTVTSAQKNPTAFYLCASSIRWGPLLNTEAFFGQGTRLTVV.

The chain carries TRBV27 and TRBJ1-6; TRBD1 matches at 11 bases. The CDR3 is 13 amino acids. Germline V gives CDR1 MNHEY, CDR2 SMNVEV (reference sequence). Germline trimming cut 6 bases from V and 15 bases from J; bases unmatched to any gene: 7. The CDR3 nucleotides are TGTGCCAGCAGCCGAGGACAGGGGGCCATCCTCCACTTT. Translating it yields CASSRGQGAILHF.

The chain carries TRBV6-5 and TRBJ2-7; D is undetermined. Germline loops: CDR1 MNHEY, CDR2 SVGAGI. This CDR3 comprises 13 residues. With 6 bases removed from V and 3 bases from J, the gap between germline ends came to 12 bases. DNA for the CDR3: TGTGCCAGCAGCCTTGAGTCCGGCTACGAGCAGTACTTC. Translating gives CASSLESGYEQYF.

The chain uses TRBV19 and TRBJ2-2; D is unresolved. The CDR3 spans 14 residues. Trimming pared 5 bases from V and 2 bases from J, leaving 9 bases between. Looked up from germline, CDR1 is LNHDA and CDR2 is SQIVND (reference sequence). Written as DNA, the CDR3 is TGTGCCAGTAGTGTGGGCAGAAACACCGGGGAGCTGTTTTTT. Its protein product is CASSVGRNTGELFF.

The J gene is TRBJ2-1, the V gene TRBV9; 9 positions agree with TRBD2. The CDR3 totals 15 residues. CDR1 is SGDLS, CDR2 YYNGEE, per germline. The V segment lost 3 bases and the J segment 4 bases; nucleotides outside the gene matches: 5. The CDR3 DNA reads as TGTGCCAGCAGCGCCAGCGGGGGGCAGTACAATGAGCAGTTCTTC. Its translation: CASSASGGQYNEQFF.

The chain recombines TRBV7-2 with TRBJ1-2; 10 bases fit TRBD1. V shed 1 base and J 8 bases; nucleotides not matched to a gene: 10. CDR1 and CDR2 (germline): SGHTA, FQGNSA. This CDR3 spans 16 amino acids. The DNA of the CDR3 is TGTGCCAGCAGCTTAGAAGGGACAGGGGCCATTGGGGGCTACACCTTC. Its translation is CASSLEGTGAIGGYTF.

The V and J genes are TRBV20-1 and TRBJ2-1; 12 bases are shared with TRBD2. From germline, CDR1 is DFQATT and CDR2 SNEGSKA (reference sequence). Unmatched junction bases numbered 19, after V lost 3 bases and J lost 7 bases. The length of the CDR3 is 19 residues. CDR3 in DNA: TGCAGTGCTAGTCCTATGGGCGGGCTCCTAGCGGGGGGGCAGAATGAGCAGTTCTTC. Encoded protein: CSASPMGGLLAGGQNEQFF.

The chain combines TRBV2 with TRBJ2-1, with D possibly TRBD1 on 6 matching bases. From germline, CDR1 is SNHLY and CDR2 FYNNEI. Trimming stripped 8 bases from V and 0 bases from J, with 8 bases between. The length of the CDR3 is 13 residues. The CDR3 coding sequence is TGTGCCAGCCAGGACAGCTCCTACAATGAGCAGTTCTTC. It is translated as CASQDSSYNEQFF.

The rearrangement links TRBV4-1 to TRBJ2-1; TRBD2 matches 10 bases. Germline trimming cut 2 bases from V and 13 bases from J; bases unmatched to any gene: 11. This CDR3 region has 15 residues. Per germline, CDR1 MGHRA and CDR2 YSYEKL. CDR3 sequence: CASSQRTSGVFIQFF. CDR3 coding DNA: TGCGCCAGCAGCCAACGTACTAGCGGGGTGTTCATACAGTTCTTC.

CDR3 loop: CATLQGQVFSNYGYTF. The CDR3 DNA follows: TGTGCCACCCTACAGGGACAGGTCTTCTCTAACTATGGCTACACCTTC. The chain joins TRBV11-2 to TRBJ1-2; TRBD1 matches 8 bases. This CDR3 has 16 amino acids. Germline V gene lookup returns CDR1 SGHAT and CDR2 FQNNGV. Trimming cost V 10 bases and J 0 bases; bases outside gene matches: 13.

This clone turned up a few times. The rearrangement uses TRBV2 and TRBJ2-3, with 9 bases identical to TRBD2. CDR1 is SNHLY, CDR2 FYNNEI, per germline. V dropped 6 bases and J dropped 4; count of bases not matched to a gene: 11. The CDR3 spans 16 residues. The CDR3 DNA reads as TGTGCCAGCAGGAGAGGGATAGCGGGGGATGCAGATACGCAGTATTTT. This gives the protein CASRRGIAGDADTQYF.

The rearrangement links TRBV25-1 to TRBJ1-1, with 7 bases matching TRBD1. Losses at the gene ends were 2 bases for V and 4 bases for J; bases not matched to a gene: 10. From germline, CDR1 is MGHDK and CDR2 SYGVNS. This CDR3 has 16 amino acids. The CDR3, as DNA: TGTGCCAGCAGTGAAATGGGACAGATCCGGGGCACTGAAGCTTTCTTT. Its protein product is CASSEMGQIRGTEAFF.

The chain employs TRBV27 and TRBJ1-1; the D is unclear. This CDR3 has 11 amino acids. Germline assignment: CDR1 MNHEY and CDR2 SMNVEV (reference sequence). Deletions cut 3 bases from V and 7 bases from J, with 6 bases between. Here the CDR3 DNA reads TGTGCCAGCAGTTTCCAACTTGAAGCTTTCTTT. Translated: CASSFQLEAFF.

This clone turned up a few times. The genes are TRBV23-1 and TRBJ2-5, with 7 bases that match TRBD1. TRBV23-1 qualifies as an ORF whose function is uncertain. This CDR3 spans 13 amino acids. In nucleotides, the CDR3 is TGCGCAGGGGGACAGACGTACCAAGAGACCCAGTACTTC. Translating it yields CAGGQTYQETQYF.

The chain is built from TRBV4-1 and TRBJ1-1; D not resolved. This CDR3 spans 15 amino acids. The V gene's germline CDR1 is MGHRA and CDR2 YSYEKL. Trimming took off 0 bases at V and 1 base at J, with 9 bases between the two ends. DNA of the CDR3: TGCGCCAGCAGCCAAGAGGTCGGAGCGAACACTGAAGCTTTCTTT. Translated, it gives CASSQEVGANTEAFF.

The gene calls are TRBV2 and TRBJ2-5; D is perhaps TRBD1 (5 bases). The CDR3 is made up of 14 amino acids. Trimming cost V 6 bases and J 4 bases, with 15 bases left between them. Germline V gene lookup returns CDR1 SNHLY and CDR2 FYNNEI. CDR3 region: CASRVVRGGETQYF. In DNA, the CDR3 is TGTGCCAGCAGGGTCGTTAGGGGCGGAGAGACCCAGTACTTC.

The chain recombines TRBV5-1 with TRBJ1-2; 9 bases line up with TRBD1. This CDR3 is built from 15 residues. CDR1 is SGHRS, CDR2 YFSETQ, per germline. J lost 3 bases, V lost 3 bases, and 6 bases had no gene match. Here the CDR3 reads CASSWGTGGDYGYTF. The CDR3 region has the DNA TGCGCCAGCAGCTGGGGAACAGGGGGCGACTATGGCTACACCTTC.

This clone was recorded once. The rearrangement joins TRBV5-1 to TRBJ2-7, with 9 bases lining up with TRBD1. Trimming took 4 bases from V and 3 from J; bases not matched to a gene: 8. The germline gives CDR1 SGHRS, CDR2 YFSETQ. The CDR3 runs to 15 residues. CDR3 DNA sequence: TGCGCCAGCAGCCAGACCGGGACAGGGTTCTACGAGCAGTACTTC. The encoded protein is CASSQTGTGFYEQYF.

The V gene is TRBV7-3, the J gene TRBJ2-3, with D possibly TRBD1 on 6 matching bases. With 3 bases removed from V and 3 bases from J, the gap between germline ends came to 13 bases. The CDR3 sequence is 15 residues long. CDR1 SGHTA and CDR2 FQGTGA come from the germline V gene. The CDR3 sequence is CASSLDSGRTDTQYF. The DNA of the CDR3 is TGTGCCAGCAGCTTGGACAGTGGTCGAACAGATACGCAGTATTTT.

This chain connects TRBV7-2 to TRBJ1-3; 10 bases agree with TRBD1. The CDR3 has 16 amino acids. From germline, CDR1 is SGHTA and CDR2 FQGNSA. V trimming: 5 bases; J trimming: 4 bases; junction bases outside the gene matches: 8. The CDR3 nucleotides read TGTGCCAGCAGCCTGACAGGGGGCGCGTCCGGAAACACCATATATTTT. It specifies CASSLTGGASGNTIYF.